The 2 T cell receptor beta chains below all came from one sample that was sequenced in a study of monozygotic twins with cystic fibrosis. Measured with immunoSEQ multiplex PCR; TCRdb has only the in-frame clones, and not every one. Among 35,000 or so clones listed, about 80% were seen once. Sequencing was done on a sample of blood. The receptors shown here come from a girl aged 2-10 years with cystic fibrosis.

The gene calls are TRBV30 and TRBJ2-7; either TRBD1 or TRBD2 may supply D (6 bases each). Trimming stripped 8 bases from V and 2 bases from J, with 13 bases between. Germline V CDR1 and CDR2: GTSNPN, SVGIG (reference sequence). The CDR3 is made up of 12 amino acids. CDR3 sequence reads: CAGRGGTYEQYF. In DNA, the CDR3 is TGTGCCGGCAGAGGGGGGACCTACGAGCAGTACTTC.

The chain couples TRBV7-8 to TRBJ1-5; no firm D call. V lost 5 bases and J lost 3, with 14 bases in between. Per the germline V gene, CDR1 is SGHVS and CDR2 is FQNEAQ. The CDR3 sequence is 15 residues long. Here the CDR3 reads CASSEVGPNNQPQHF. The DNA of the CDR3 is TGTGCCAGCAGCGAAGTTGGCCCCAACAATCAGCCCCAGCATTTT.